The 23 T cell receptor delta chains reported below all come from one sample, sequenced in a study of human gamma delta and Vdelta1 T cells. TCRdb reanalysed the PCR reads via CATT. Found here are fewer than 7,000 delta-chain clones, roughly a tenth of them singletons; the top ten hold over 12%. The sample was naive CD27+ Vdelta1 gamma-delta T cells from blood. The receptors here all came from a human donor in good health.

In this sample, this clone turned up a few times. With a far larger clone one base away, a read error is the likely cause. Distinct nucleotide sequences in the sample also encode this CDR3. V gene TRDV1 combines with J gene TRDJ1; tentatively, D is TRDD3 (5 bases). Looked up from germline, CDR1 is TSWWSYY and CDR2 is QGS. The CDR3 totals 16 residues. CDR3 nucleotide sequence: TGTGCTCTTGGGGTACCCATTCCCTCGGGGAAGGATAAGCTCATCTTT. Its translation: CALGVPIPSGKDKLIF.

This clone showed up just a few times. J is TRDJ1 and V is TRDV1; D may be TRDD2 (5 bases). V shed 0 bases and J shed 7 bases, with 27 bases lying between them. Germline V gene lookup returns CDR1 TSWWSYY and CDR2 QGS. CDR3 length equals 19 residues. The CDR3 DNA is TGTGCTCTTGGGGAACTTAAACCCTACGGAAGCGGGCTTTGCGCTAAACTCATCTTT. This encodes CALGELKPYGSGLCAKLIF.

A word on this clone: A read error likely explains this, since a far larger clone differs by one base. V usage is TRDV1 and J usage is TRDJ1; possible D gene TRDD2, 5 bases. Germline V gene sequence: CDR1 TSWWSYY, CDR2 QGS. The CDR3 is 22 amino acids. Trimming removed 0 bases at V and 0 bases at J, with 29 bases between. CDR3 residues: CALGELSAGLTSPRPYTDKLIF. In nucleotides, the CDR3 is TGTGCTCTTGGGGAACTATCCGCGGGCCTCACTTCCCCCCGGCCGTACACCGATAAACTCATCTTT.

A note on this clone: This likely came from a read error, as a far larger clone is one base away. This chain uses TRDV1 with TRDJ1; 13 nucleotides align to TRDD3. Germline V gene sequence: CDR1 TSWWSYY, CDR2 QGS. V shed 2 bases, J shed 5 bases, and the junction held 20 bases outside the gene matches. The CDR3 totals 21 residues. The CDR3 is CALGESNRGLTGGYGGDKLIF. The CDR3 DNA is TGTGCTCTTGGGGAATCCAACAGGGGACTAACTGGGGGATACGGGGGAGATAAACTCATCTTT.

On this clone: A far bigger clonotype differs at one base, so this is likely a read error. The sample carries other DNA sequences with the same CDR3. This sequence joins TRDV1 and TRDJ1; 12 bases map to TRDD3. The junction had 16 bases not matched to a gene; V was cut back by 0 bases and J by 2 bases. The germline V gene has CDR1 TSWWSYY and CDR2 QGS. The CDR3 totals 21 residues. The CDR3 protein is CALGELPFRRTGGYRTDKLIF. The CDR3 nucleotides read TGTGCTCTTGGGGAACTTCCCTTCCGTCGCACTGGGGGATACCGAACCGATAAACTCATCTTT.

This clone is labeled as medium-sized. Since a much larger clone is just one base distant, this may be a read error. Additional DNA sequences in this sample encode the identical CDR3. The chain couples TRDV1 to TRDJ1; maybe TRDD3 (6 bases). V lost 3 bases and J lost 6, with 26 bases in between. This CDR3 is 18 amino acids long. From germline, CDR1 is TSWWSYY and CDR2 QGS. CDR3: CALGEPPRGGGRRNKLIF. In nucleotides, the CDR3 is TGTGCTCTTGGGGAGCCTCCCCGAGGGGGGGGACGGCGGAATAAACTCATCTTT.

The genes are TRDV1 and TRDJ1, with D tentatively TRDD2 (5 bases). V was shortened by 5 bases and J by 5 bases, with 39 bases between the two germline ends. The V gene's germline CDR1 is TSWWSYY and CDR2 QGS. CDR3 length: 22 residues. The CDR3 nucleotides read TGTGCTCTTGGGAAATCCATCCCGAGACCCGCCTACCCGTACTCTACGAAGGATAAACTCATCTTT. Translation gives CALGKSIPRPAYPYSTKDKLIF.

A few counts support this clone. Since a far larger clone is one base different, this is likely a read error. Other DNA variants within this sample encode the same CDR3. This chain uses TRDV1 with TRDJ1, with 9 bases identical to TRDD2. The junction had 17 bases not matched to a gene; V was cut back by 6 bases and J by 0 bases. The CDR3 loop spans 19 amino acids. Germline CDR1 and CDR2: TSWWSYY and QGS. The chain's CDR3 is CALGGLPTSWGRYTDKLIF. CDR3 nucleotides: TGTGCTCTTGGTGGCCTTCCTACTAGCTGGGGAAGGTACACCGATAAACTCATCTTT.

This clone was seen a few times. A read error likely explains why the TCRdb protein, taken from a much larger clone, differs from this DNA's translation at residue 13; the protein shown is translated from the DNA. V usage is TRDV1 and J usage is TRDJ1; 9 bases match TRDD2. Losses at the gene ends were 0 bases for V and 3 bases for J; bases not matched to a gene: 11. This CDR3 spans 18 amino acids. Looked up from germline, CDR1 is TSWWSYY and CDR2 is QGS. The CDR3 sequence: CALGELLPTTLAADKLIF. For the CDR3, the DNA is TGTGCTCTTGGGGAACTCCTTCCTACGACGCTAGCCGCCGATAAACTCATCTTT.

Turning to this clone: The protein recorded in TCRdb matches a much larger clone and deviates from this DNA's translation at residue 7, suggesting a read error; the protein here is obtained by translating the DNA. The chain couples TRDV1 to TRDJ1, with 8 bases identical to TRDD3. The V gene end was trimmed by 4 bases and the J gene end by 0 bases; junction bases not matched to a gene: 16. The CDR3 spans 19 residues. CDR1 is TSWWSYY and CDR2 is QGS in the germline V gene. The chain's CDR3 is CALGGHLLPGGPYTDKLIF. Here the CDR3 DNA reads TGTGCTCTTGGGGGTCATCTACTACCTGGGGGACCTTACACCGATAAACTCATCTTT.

Comment on this clone: It differs at one base from a far larger clone, so likely a read error. The chain uses TRDV1 and TRDJ1; 12 nucleotides match TRDD3. Germline V lookup: CDR1 TSWWSYY, CDR2 QGS. Trimming removed 9 bases from V and 0 bases from J; junction bases left unmatched: 35. This CDR3 spans 25 amino acids. CDR3 in amino acids: CALATSLTGGYNPQREHSYTDKLIF. The CDR3 coding sequence is TGTGCTCTAGCGACTTCCCTTACTGGGGGATACAACCCACAAAGGGAACACTCCTACACCGATAAACTCATCTTT.

This rearrangement joins TRDV1 to TRDJ1, with D unclear. The CDR3 is 15 amino acids. The germline V gene has CDR1 TSWWSYY and CDR2 QGS. The V end was cut by 3 bases, the J end by 8 bases, with 19 bases between. The CDR3 DNA follows: TGTGCTCTTGGGGATGCCCCAACGCGTGACGCCAAACTCATCTTT. It codes for CALGDAPTRDAKLIF.

This clone has a handful of counts. With a far larger clone one base away, a read error is the likely cause. This same CDR3 is encoded by further DNA sequences in the sample. This chain joins TRDV1 and TRDJ1; D unresolved. Germline V lookup: CDR1 TSWWSYY, CDR2 QGS. The CDR3 runs 15 residues. The V end lost 3 bases, the J end lost 11 bases, and 22 bases lay between the germline ends. CDR3 region: CALGESFAPRRELIF. The CDR3 coding sequence is TGTGCTCTTGGGGAGAGCTTCGCACCACGCCGTGAGCTCATCTTT.

The chain has TRDV1 and TRDJ1; TRDD3 matches 7 bases. Germline CDR1 TSWWSYY, CDR2 QGS. After removal of 0 bases from V and 1 base from J, the junction contained 8 bases not matched to a gene. The CDR3 sequence is 17 residues long. The CDR3 is CALGELLGIRATDKLIF. CDR3 sequence (DNA): TGTGCTCTTGGGGAACTGTTGGGGATAAGGGCCACCGATAAACTCATCTTT.

Only a few counts were recorded for this clone. TCRdb shows a much larger clone's protein in place of this DNA's translation, and the two differ at residue 12, likely through a read error; the protein shown is translated from the DNA. The chain uses TRDV1 and TRDJ1, with 7 positions matching TRDD3. With V trimmed by 5 bases and J by 0 bases, 21 bases remained unmatched. Germline values: CDR1 TSWWSYY, CDR2 QGS. This CDR3 region has 20 residues. The CDR3 DNA sequence: TGTGCTCTTGGGAAAGGGCGCCTCCGGCTGGGGGGCTCGTACACCGATAAACTCATCTTT. This encodes CALGKGRLRLGGSYTDKLIF.

The chain employs TRDV1 and TRDJ1; 10 positions match TRDD3. V shed 1 base and J 5 bases; nucleotides not matched to a gene: 19. The germline CDR1 and CDR2 sequences are TSWWSYY and QGS. The CDR3 has 20 residues. CDR3 in amino acids: CALGERPRSGGYIRSDKLIF. Here the CDR3 DNA reads TGTGCTCTTGGGGAACGGCCCCGTAGTGGGGGATACATTAGGTCGGATAAACTCATCTTT.

This chain connects TRDV1 to TRDJ1; 8 bases fit TRDD3. Looked up from germline, CDR1 is TSWWSYY and CDR2 is QGS. The ends lost 2 bases at V and 0 bases at J; junction bases unmatched: 35. This CDR3 region has 26 residues. The CDR3: CALGEDRRRPYVSEGYARKYTDKLIF. The CDR3, as DNA: TGTGCTCTTGGGGAAGATAGGCGCCGTCCTTACGTATCTGAGGGATACGCAAGAAAGTACACCGATAAACTCATCTTT.

This clone was detected many times. The chain combines TRDV1 with TRDJ1; no firm D call. Germline V gene data show CDR1 as TSWWSYY and CDR2 as QGS. This CDR3 contains 21 residues. Trimming stripped 3 bases from V and 4 bases from J, with 33 bases between. This chain's CDR3 is CALGDLKMLRTHVLRYDKLIF. The CDR3, as DNA: TGTGCTCTTGGGGACCTAAAAATGCTGAGGACACATGTACTGCGCTACGATAAACTCATCTTT.

As to this clone: This DNA's translation and the protein TCRdb lists, from a much larger clone, do not match at residues 7 and 9, likely due to a read error; the protein shown is translated from the DNA. The genes are TRDV2 and TRDJ1; D ambiguous. Trimming took 0 bases from V and 11 from J, leaving 12 bases between them. The CDR3 is made up of 12 amino acids. The germline gives CDR1 GEAIGNYY, CDR2 EKD. CDR3 nucleotides: TGTGCCTGTGACACCTGGTGTATTAACCTCATCTTT. This sequence encodes CACDTWCINLIF.

This clone occurred a few times. A read error may explain this, as a much larger clone is one base away. This rearrangement joins TRDV1 to TRDJ1, with 7 bases lining up with TRDD3. The germline V gene encodes CDR1 TSWWSYY and CDR2 QGS. Trimming took 2 bases from V and 0 from J; bases not matched to a gene: 48. CDR3 length: 30 residues. This chain's CDR3 is CALGEYPPLTFRNYWGNSAYRYTDTDKLIF. Written as DNA, the CDR3 is TGTGCTCTTGGGGAATATCCCCCGTTAACTTTCCGCAATTACTGGGGCAATTCCGCGTATCGGTACACCGACACCGATAAACTCATCTTT.

For this clone: The junction departs from germline at one end; a sequencing error may be responsible. This chain joins TRDV1 and TRDJ1; 11 nucleotides agree with TRDD3. The germline CDR1 and CDR2 sequences are TSWWSYY and QGS. The CDR3 spans 15 residues. CDR3 protein: CALGPRVLGDNKIIF. The CDR3 DNA reads TGTGCTCTTGGACCCCGCGTACTGGGGGATAATAAAATCATCTTT.

This clone was seen only a few times. The mismatch at residue 16 between this DNA's translation and the TCRdb protein of a much larger clone likely reflects a read error; the protein shown is translated from the DNA. This sequence joins TRDV1 and TRDJ1, with D hard to call. This CDR3 contains 17 residues. Germline V gene lookup returns CDR1 TSWWSYY and CDR2 QGS. The CDR3 DNA reads as TGTGCTCTTGGGACTCGGATCCGAACGTATACCACCGATAAACTCACCTTT. It yields the protein CALGTRIRTYTTDKLTF.

Worth noting for this clone: A far larger clone is only one base removed, so a read error is likely. The sample has other DNA sequences that encode this CDR3 too. The genes are TRDV2 and TRDJ1, with D tentatively TRDD2 (7 bases). V gave up 1 base and J gave up 5 bases, with 28 bases separating them. The CDR3 loop spans 19 amino acids. Germline V gene lookup returns CDR1 GEAIGNYY and CDR2 EKD. The DNA of the CDR3 is TGTGCCTGTGACACTGTCCTTCCTCACGGGGGGACCCTCACTGATAAACTCATCTTT. It specifies CACDTVLPHGGTLTDKLIF.